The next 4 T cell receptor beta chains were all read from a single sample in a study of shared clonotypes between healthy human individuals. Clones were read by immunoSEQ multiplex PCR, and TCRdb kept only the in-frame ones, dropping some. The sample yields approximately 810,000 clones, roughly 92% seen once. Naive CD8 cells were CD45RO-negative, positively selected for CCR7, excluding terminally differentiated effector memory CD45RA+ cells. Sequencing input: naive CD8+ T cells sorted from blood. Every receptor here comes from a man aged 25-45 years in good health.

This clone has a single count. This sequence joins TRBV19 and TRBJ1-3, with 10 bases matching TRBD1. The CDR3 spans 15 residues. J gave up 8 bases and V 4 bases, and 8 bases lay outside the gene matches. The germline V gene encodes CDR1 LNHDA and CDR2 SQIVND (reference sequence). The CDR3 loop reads CASSSFRDRGDTIYF. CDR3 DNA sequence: TGTGCCAGTAGTAGCTTTCGGGACAGGGGTGACACCATATATTTT.

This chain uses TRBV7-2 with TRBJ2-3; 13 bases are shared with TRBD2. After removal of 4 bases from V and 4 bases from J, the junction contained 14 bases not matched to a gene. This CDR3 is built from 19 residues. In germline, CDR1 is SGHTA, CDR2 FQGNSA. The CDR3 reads CASSSPLRTSGRRADTQYF. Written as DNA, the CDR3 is TGTGCCAGCAGCTCCCCTTTGAGGACTAGCGGGAGAAGAGCAGATACGCAGTATTTT.

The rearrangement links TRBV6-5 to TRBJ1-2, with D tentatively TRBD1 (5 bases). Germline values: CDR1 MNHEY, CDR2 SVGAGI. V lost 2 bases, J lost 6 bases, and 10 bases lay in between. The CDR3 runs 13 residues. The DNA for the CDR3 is TGTGCCAGCAGTTACCAGGGCGGGGATGGCTACACCTTC. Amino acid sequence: CASSYQGGDGYTF.

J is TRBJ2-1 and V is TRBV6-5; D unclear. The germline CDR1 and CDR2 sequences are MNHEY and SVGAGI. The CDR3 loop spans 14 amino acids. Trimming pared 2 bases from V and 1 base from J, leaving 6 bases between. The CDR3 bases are TGTGCCAGCAGTTACCTGGCTTCCTACAATGAGCAGTTCTTC. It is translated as CASSYLASYNEQFF.